These T cell receptor beta chains were read from a single sample in a study of T cells in localized non-small cell lung cancer. Sequencing used immunoSEQ multiplex PCR; TCRdb keeps in-frame clones, though not all of them. There are approximately 5,100 clones in the sample; roughly a third occur only once, and more than 8% lies in the top ten. This sample comprised lung tumor tissue, obtained before any cancer treatment. These receptor sequences come from a male donor at least 60 years old with stage I squamous cell lung carcinoma. CDR3s include the opening cysteine and the closing phenylalanine or tryptophan. Fields, in order: J gene, clone size, V gene, D gene, CDR3 length, CDR3 DNA, CDR3 protein. A D gene is named only where the DNA matches it firmly. Clone size is not always given. Where it is, it says once, few, many or a class for expanded clones.

TRBJ1-6	medium-sized	TRBV9	NA	17	TGTGCCAGCAGCGCCGGCGGATTCCTCTCCTATAATTCACCCCTCCACTTT	CASSAGGFLSYNSPLHF
TRBJ1-2	NA	TRBV5-1	NA	14	TGCGCCAGAGCGGGGGGATTTGAAAACTATGGCTACACCTTC	CARAGGFENYGYTF
TRBJ2-2	NA	TRBV9	NA	12	TGTGCCAGCTCTTCGTTCACCGGGGAGCTGTTTTTT	CASSSFTGELFF
TRBJ2-5	NA	TRBV19	NA	17	TGTGCCAGTAGTATAGGAGGGAGGACTCCCCGGGGAGAGACCCAGTACTTC	CASSIGGRTPRGETQYF
TRBJ2-7	many	TRBV9	TRBD1	15	TGTGCCAGCAGCGTAGCTGGCGACAGGGTGTACGAGCAGTACTTC	CASSVAGDRVYEQYF
TRBJ1-1	NA	TRBV6-8	TRBD1	14	TGTGCCAGCAGTTACGGCCCGGACAGGGGAGAAGCTTTCTTT	CASSYGPDRGEAFF
TRBJ2-2	NA	TRBV6-8	NA	13	TGTGCCATCAACAGGGGGGGCACCGGGGAGCTGTTTTTT	CAINRGGTGELFF
TRBJ2-7	large	TRBV9	NA	14	TGTGCCAGCGCAGAAGAAGAAAGCTCCTACGAGCAGTACTTC	CASAEEESSYEQYF
TRBJ2-6	medium-sized	TRBV6-8	NA	16	TGTGCCAGCAGCCCGGACGGACTATCTGGGGCCAACGTCCTGACTTTC	CASSPDGLSGANVLTF
TRBJ1-1	NA	TRBV9	NA	13	TGTGCCAGCAGCCAAACGCCGAACACTGAAGCTTTCTTT	CASSQTPNTEAFF
TRBJ2-4	NA	TRBV10-2	NA	12	TGCGCCAGCAGTGTAGAGGGGAACATTCAGTACTTC	CASSVEGNIQYF
TRBJ1-4	medium-sized	TRBV11-3	NA	14	TGTGCCAGCAGCTTAGGCGGGGAGTCCGAAAAACTGTTTTTT	CASSLGGESEKLFF
TRBJ1-6	medium-sized	TRBV6-8	NA	16	TGTGCCAGCAGTTACTCGAATCCGGGCCGCCATTCACCCCTCCACTTT	CASSYSNPGRHSPLHF
TRBJ2-7	NA	TRBV7-4	NA	13	TGTGCCAGCAGCTTAACACCAGACTACGAGCAGTACTTC	CASSLTPDYEQYF
TRBJ2-7	NA	TRBV6-8	TRBD1	14	TGTGCCAGCAGTCCACAGGGGAGCTCCTACGAGCAGTACTTC	CASSPQGSSYEQYF
TRBJ2-5	few	TRBV18	NA	15	TGTGCCAGCTCACCAGAAGTCCCAAGGTGGCAGACCCAGTACTTC	CASSPEVPRWQTQYF
TRBJ1-1	medium-sized	TRBV7-2	NA	13	TGTGCCAGCAGCCCCCTTGAGGCCTCTCTAGCTTTCTTT	CASSPLEASLAFF
TRBJ2-1	NA	TRBV14	TRBD1	13	TGTGCCAGCAGCCACACAGGGGGCGCGGAGCAGTTCTTC	CASSHTGGAEQFF
TRBJ1-1	NA	TRBV5-1	NA	14	TGCGCCAGCAGCTTGGCAGAGGGTTGGACTGAAGCTTTCTTT	CASSLAEGWTEAFF
TRBJ2-1	NA	TRBV11-3	NA	14	TGTGCCAGCAGCTTATGGGTACGGAACAATGAGCAGTTCTTC	CASSLWVRNNEQFF
TRBJ2-6	NA	TRBV9	NA	15	TGTGCCAGCAGCGTACCAGGGTCCGGGGCCAACGTCCTGACTTTC	CASSVPGSGANVLTF
TRBJ1-1	NA	TRBV29-1	TRBD1	15	TGCAGCGTTAACAGGGGGCAAGGATCGGGCACTGAAGCTTTCTTT	CSVNRGQGSGTEAFF
TRBJ1-2	NA	TRBV11-3	TRBD1	14	TGTGCCAGCAGCTTAGGGACAGGGGGCGCCGGCTACACCTTC	CASSLGTGGAGYTF
TRBJ1-4	medium-sized	TRBV11-3	NA	14	TGTGCCAGCAGCTCGCCAAGTATTAACGAAAAACTGTTTTTT	CASSSPSINEKLFF
TRBJ2-3	NA	TRBV14	NA	13	TGTGCCAGCAGCCTCAAATTCGGAGATACGCAGTATTTT	CASSLKFGDTQYF
TRBJ1-1	NA	TRBV14	NA	13	TGTGCCAGCAGCCAAGGCGGGAACACTGAAGCTTTCTTT	CASSQGGNTEAFF